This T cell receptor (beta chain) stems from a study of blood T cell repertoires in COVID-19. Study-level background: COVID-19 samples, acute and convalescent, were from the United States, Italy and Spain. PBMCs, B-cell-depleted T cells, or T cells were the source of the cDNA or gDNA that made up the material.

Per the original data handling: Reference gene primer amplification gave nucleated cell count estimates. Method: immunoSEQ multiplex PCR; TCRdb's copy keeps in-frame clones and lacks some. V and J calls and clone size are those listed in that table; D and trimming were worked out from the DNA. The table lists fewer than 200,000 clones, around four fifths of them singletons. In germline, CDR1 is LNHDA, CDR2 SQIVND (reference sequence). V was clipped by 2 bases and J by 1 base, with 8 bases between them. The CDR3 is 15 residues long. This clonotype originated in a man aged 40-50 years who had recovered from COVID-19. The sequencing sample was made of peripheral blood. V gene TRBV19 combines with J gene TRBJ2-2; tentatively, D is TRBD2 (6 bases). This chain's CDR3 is CASSIPGRNTGELFF. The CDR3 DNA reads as TGTGCCAGTAGTATACCCGGGAGGAACACCGGGGAGCTGTTTTTT.